The T cell receptor beta chain under discussion was sequenced for a study of blood T cell repertoires in COVID-19 (dated by TCRdb to about 2020). Context from the whole study: The collaborator samples originated in the United States, Italy and Spain and spanned the acute and convalescent phases of COVID-19. Samples were obtained from the ongoing ImmuneRACE study (first 160 participants) and from 1,000 to 1,500 subjects provided by 6 global collaborators. A freely available public database, intended as a resource for researchers studying the immune response to SARS-CoV-2, is where the repertoires were released. The sample metadata nearly always contained a de-identified subject ID, COVID-19 status, age in years and sex. Where available, HLA class I and class II types were taken from metadata supplied by the sample provider and were not determined by assay-based typing. Deeply sampled blood TCRbeta repertoires from subjects exposed to, actively infected with, or recovered from COVID-19 were included in the dataset. The prospective study material was composed of cDNA or gDNA derived from T cells, B-cell-depleted T cells, or PBMCs. The full study reports these points: The amount of clinical and demographic metadata varied by source and participant and was provided uncurated.

Its CDR3 holds 13 amino acids, cysteine through phenylalanine. Only the CDR3 region is kept as DNA, spanning 39 bases read in frame from base 1. CDR1 and CDR2 are read off the germline V gene (reference sequence) as GTSNPN and SVGIG. Trimming takes 5 bases off V and 0 bases off J; junction bases not matched to a gene: 1. As for this clone: Its antigen is currently not known. No quality values exist for individual bases; no much larger clone is one base distant.

The immunoSEQ Assay, a bias-controlled multiplex PCR, was used to amplify TCRbeta CDR3 regions from genomic DNA. Per the original workflow: The number of nucleated cells in each sample was estimated from the amplification of reference gene primers within the assay. To quantify the absolute abundance of each unique TCRbeta CDR3 rearrangement, sequence reads were collapsed and filtered. For each sample, productive Simpson clonality was calculated as the square root of Simpson's diversity index over productive rearrangements. TCRdb re-hosts the immuneACCESS table, in-frame sequences only. Its copies lack some clones; in the studies checked, an unresolved V gene accounts for under half of them, and the cause for the rest is not known. D and trimming were read from the DNA, whereas the V and J calls and clone size are those reported in that table. The sample includes 350,000 to 550,000 clones, with roughly 90% observed a single time. The ten largest clones represent 4% to 5.5% of the sample.

The collaborating institutions used their own protocols to collect whole blood in K2EDTA tubes. Collaborator samples were shipped for TCRbeta analysis as frozen whole blood, isolated PBMCs, or DNA extracted from either sample type. The sequence is built from TRBV30 and TRBJ1-3; 7 junctional bases match TRBD1. What was sequenced was peripheral blood. The sequence derives from a woman in her 30s with acute or convalescent COVID-19. Here the CDR3 is given as CAWQGDSGNTIYF. The nucleotides read TGTGCCTGGCAGGGGGACTCTGGAAACACCATATATTTT.